This T cell receptor (beta chain) came from a study of T cell responses to AZD1222 COVID-19 vaccine. Study results and limitations: There were repertoire samples only from the period after the peak T cell response.

Germline V gives CDR1 SGHKS, CDR2 YYEKEE (reference sequence). The CDR3 runs to 14 residues. Trimming removed 0 bases at V and 6 bases at J, with 12 bases between. Produced via immunoSEQ multiplex PCR; TCRdb's table is partial and in-frame only. The table lists some 99,000 clones, roughly 90% of them singletons. Pooled in the analysis were second doses at about 4 or about 12 weeks. In regard to this clone: As yet, its antigen is unknown.

This chain uses TRBV5-5 with TRBJ1-1; no clear D gene. The input for sequencing was peripheral blood, taken 28 days after the second AZD1222 dose. The TCR originated in an adult who received the AZD1222 COVID-19 vaccine. The CDR3 sequence is CASSLGLAAAEAFF. In DNA form, the CDR3 reads TGTGCCAGCAGCTTGGGGTTGGCAGCCGCTGAAGCTTTCTTT. Filled out from reference TRBV5-5 and TRBJ1-1, the complete variable domain reads DAGVTQSPTHLIKTRGQQVTLRCSPISGHKSVSWYQQVLGQGPQFIFQYYEKEERGRGNFPDRFSARQFPNYSSELNVNALLLGDSALYLCASSLGLAAAEAFFGQGTRLTVV.